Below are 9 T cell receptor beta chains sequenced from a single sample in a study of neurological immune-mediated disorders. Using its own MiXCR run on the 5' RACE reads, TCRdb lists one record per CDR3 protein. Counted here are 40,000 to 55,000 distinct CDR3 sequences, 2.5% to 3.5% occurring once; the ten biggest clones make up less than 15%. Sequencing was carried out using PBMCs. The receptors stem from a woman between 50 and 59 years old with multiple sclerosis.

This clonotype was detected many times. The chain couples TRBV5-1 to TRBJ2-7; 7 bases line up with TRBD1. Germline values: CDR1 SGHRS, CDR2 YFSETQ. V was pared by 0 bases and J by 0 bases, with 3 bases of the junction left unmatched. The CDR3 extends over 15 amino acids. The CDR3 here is CASSLGQGVSYEQYF. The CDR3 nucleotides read TGCGCCAGCAGCTTGGGACAGGGTGTCTCCTACGAGCAGTACTTC.

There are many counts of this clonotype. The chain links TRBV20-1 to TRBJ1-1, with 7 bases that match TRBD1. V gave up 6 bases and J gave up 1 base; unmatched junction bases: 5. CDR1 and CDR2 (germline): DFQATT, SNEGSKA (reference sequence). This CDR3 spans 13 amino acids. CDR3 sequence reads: CSAQGQENTEAFF. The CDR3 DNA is TGCAGTGCCCAAGGACAGGAGAACACTGAAGCTTTCTTT.

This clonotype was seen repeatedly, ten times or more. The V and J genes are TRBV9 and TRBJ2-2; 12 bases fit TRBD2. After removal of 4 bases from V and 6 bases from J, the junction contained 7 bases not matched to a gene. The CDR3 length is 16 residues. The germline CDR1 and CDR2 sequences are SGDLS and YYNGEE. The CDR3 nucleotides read TGTGCCAGCAGCCCCCTGACTAGCGGGAGCTCCGGGGAGCTGTTTTTT. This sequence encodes CASSPLTSGSSGELFF.

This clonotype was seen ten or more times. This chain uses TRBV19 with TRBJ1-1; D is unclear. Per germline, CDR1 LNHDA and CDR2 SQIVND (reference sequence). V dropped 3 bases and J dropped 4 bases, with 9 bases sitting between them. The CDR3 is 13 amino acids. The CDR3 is CASSIWESTEAFF. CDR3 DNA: TGTGCCAGTAGTATTTGGGAAAGCACTGAAGCTTTCTTT.

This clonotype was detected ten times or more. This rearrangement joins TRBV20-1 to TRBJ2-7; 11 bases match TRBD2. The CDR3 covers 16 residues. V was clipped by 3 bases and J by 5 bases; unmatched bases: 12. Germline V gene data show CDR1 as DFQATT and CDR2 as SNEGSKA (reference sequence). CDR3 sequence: CSARSALAGESHEQYF. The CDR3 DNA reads TGCAGTGCTAGGTCAGCACTAGCGGGAGAAAGCCACGAGCAGTACTTC.

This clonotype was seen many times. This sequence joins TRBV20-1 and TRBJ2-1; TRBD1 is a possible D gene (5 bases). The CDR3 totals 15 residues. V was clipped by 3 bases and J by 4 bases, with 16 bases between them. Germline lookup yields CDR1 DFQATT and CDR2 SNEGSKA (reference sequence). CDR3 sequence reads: CSARAQGAQYNEQFF. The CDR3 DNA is TGCAGTGCTAGGGCTCAAGGGGCTCAGTACAATGAGCAGTTCTTC.

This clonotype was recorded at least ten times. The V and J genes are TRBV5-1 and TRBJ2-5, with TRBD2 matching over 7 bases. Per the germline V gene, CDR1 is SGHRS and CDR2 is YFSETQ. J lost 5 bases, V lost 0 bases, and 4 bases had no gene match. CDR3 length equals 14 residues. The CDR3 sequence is CASSLGAGGETQYF. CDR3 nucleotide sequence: TGCGCCAGCAGCTTGGGCGCCGGGGGGGAGACCCAGTACTTC.

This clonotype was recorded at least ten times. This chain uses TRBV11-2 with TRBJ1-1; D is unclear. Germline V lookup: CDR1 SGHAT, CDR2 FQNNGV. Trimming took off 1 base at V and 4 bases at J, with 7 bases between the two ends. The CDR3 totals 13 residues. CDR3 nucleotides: TGTGCCAGCAGCTTAGGGAGTATCACTGAAGCTTTCTTT. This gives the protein CASSLGSITEAFF.

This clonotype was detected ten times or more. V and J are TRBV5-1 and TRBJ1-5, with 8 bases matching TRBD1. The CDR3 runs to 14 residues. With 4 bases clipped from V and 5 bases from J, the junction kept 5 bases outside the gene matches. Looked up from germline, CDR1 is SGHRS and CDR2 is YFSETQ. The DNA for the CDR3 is TGCGCCAGCAGCCTGGCAGGGGGCGATCAGCCCCAGCATTTT. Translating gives CASSLAGGDQPQHF.